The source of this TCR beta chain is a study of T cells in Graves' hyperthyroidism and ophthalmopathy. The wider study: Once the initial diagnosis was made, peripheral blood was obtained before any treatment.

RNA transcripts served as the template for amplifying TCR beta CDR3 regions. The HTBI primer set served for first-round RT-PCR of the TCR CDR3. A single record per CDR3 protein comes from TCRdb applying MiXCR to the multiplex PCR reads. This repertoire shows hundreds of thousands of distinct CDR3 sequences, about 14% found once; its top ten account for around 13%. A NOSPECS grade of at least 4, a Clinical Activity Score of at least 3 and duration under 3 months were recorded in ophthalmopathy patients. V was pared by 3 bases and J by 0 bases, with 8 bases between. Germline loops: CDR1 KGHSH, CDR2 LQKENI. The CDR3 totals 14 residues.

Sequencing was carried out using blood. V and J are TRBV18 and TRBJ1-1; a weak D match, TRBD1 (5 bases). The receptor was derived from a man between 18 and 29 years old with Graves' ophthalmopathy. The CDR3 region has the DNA TGTGCCAGCTCACCCTGGGACGTGAACACTGAAGCTTTCTTT. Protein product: CASSPWDVNTEAFF.